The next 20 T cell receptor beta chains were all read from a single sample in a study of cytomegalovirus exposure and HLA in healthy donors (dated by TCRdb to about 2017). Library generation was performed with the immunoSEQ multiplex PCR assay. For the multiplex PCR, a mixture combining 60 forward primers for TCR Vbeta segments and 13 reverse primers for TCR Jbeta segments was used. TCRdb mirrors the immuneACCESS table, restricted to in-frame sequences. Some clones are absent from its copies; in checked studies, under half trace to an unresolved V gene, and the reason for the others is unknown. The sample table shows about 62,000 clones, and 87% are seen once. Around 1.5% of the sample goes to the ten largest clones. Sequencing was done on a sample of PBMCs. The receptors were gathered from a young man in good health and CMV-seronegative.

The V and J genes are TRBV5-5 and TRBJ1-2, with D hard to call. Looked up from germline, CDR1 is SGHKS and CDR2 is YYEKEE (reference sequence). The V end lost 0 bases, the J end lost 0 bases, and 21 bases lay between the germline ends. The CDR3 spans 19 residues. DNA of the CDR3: TGTGCCAGCAGCTTGGAGAGGTTGGCTCTTTGGGGAGCTAACTATGGCTACACCTTC. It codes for CASSLERLALWGANYGYTF.

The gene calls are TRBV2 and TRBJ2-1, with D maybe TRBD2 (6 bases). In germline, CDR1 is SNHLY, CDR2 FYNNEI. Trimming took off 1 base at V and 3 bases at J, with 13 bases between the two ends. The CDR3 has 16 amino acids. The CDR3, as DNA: TGTGCCAGCAGTGAAGAGGGGCGGGGTATCTACAATGAGCAGTTCTTC. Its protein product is CASSEEGRGIYNEQFF.

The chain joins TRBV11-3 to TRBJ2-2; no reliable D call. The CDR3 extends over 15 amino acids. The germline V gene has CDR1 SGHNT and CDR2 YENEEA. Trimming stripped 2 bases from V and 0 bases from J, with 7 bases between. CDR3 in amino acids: CASSLRQANTGELFF. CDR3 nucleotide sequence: TGTGCCAGCAGCTTAAGGCAGGCGAACACCGGGGAGCTGTTTTTT.

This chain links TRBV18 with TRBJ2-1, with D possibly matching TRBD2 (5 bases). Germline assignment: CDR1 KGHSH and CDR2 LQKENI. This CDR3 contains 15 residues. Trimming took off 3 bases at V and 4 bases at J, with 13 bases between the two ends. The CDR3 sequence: CASSPSSSGYNEQFF. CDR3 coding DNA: TGTGCCAGCTCACCTTCCAGTTCGGGGTACAATGAGCAGTTCTTC.

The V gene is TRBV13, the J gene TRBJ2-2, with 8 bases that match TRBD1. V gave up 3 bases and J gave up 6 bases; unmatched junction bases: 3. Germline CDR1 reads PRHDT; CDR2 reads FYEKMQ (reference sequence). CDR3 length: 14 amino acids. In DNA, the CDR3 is TGTGCCAGCAGCTTGGACAGGGTGCCCGGGGAGCTGTTTTTT. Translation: CASSLDRVPGELFF.

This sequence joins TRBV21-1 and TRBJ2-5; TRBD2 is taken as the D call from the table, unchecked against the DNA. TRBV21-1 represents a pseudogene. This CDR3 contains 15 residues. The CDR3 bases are TGTGCCAGCCTATTGGAGGGTTGGGGGAACGAGACCCAGTACTTC. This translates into CASLLEGWGNETQYF.

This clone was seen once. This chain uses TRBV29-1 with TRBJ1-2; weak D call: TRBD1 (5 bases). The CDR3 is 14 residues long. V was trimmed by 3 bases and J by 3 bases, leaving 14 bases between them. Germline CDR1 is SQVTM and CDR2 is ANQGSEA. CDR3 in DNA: TGCAGCGTTGATCGACAGCTTAGGGACTATGGCTACACCTTC. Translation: CSVDRQLRDYGYTF.

CDR3 sequence (DNA): TGTGCCAGCAACCCCCAGCGGAGCTCCTACAATGAGCAGTTCTTC. Its translation: CASNPQRSSYNEQFF. J is TRBJ2-1 and V is TRBV2; TRBD2 is a possible D gene (5 bases). With 7 bases removed from V and 0 bases from J, the gap between germline ends came to 13 bases. This CDR3 has 15 amino acids. The germline gives CDR1 SNHLY, CDR2 FYNNEI.

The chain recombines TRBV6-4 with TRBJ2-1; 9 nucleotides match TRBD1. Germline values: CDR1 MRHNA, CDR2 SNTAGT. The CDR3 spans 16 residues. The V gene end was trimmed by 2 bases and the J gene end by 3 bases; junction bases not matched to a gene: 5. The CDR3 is CASSDHRDRDYNEQFF. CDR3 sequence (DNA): TGTGCCAGCAGTGACCACCGGGACAGGGACTACAATGAGCAGTTCTTC.

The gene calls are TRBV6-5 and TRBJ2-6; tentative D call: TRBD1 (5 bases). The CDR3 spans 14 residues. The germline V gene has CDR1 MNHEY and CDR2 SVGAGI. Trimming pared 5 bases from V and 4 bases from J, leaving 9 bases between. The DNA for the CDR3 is TGTGCCAGCAGTACAGGTACAGGGGCCAACGTCCTGACTTTC. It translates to CASSTGTGANVLTF.

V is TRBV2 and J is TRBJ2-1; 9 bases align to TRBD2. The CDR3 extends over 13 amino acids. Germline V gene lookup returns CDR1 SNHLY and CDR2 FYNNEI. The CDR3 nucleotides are TGTTCGGGAGCGGGGGGCGTTTACAATGAGCAGTTCTTC. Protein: CSGAGGVYNEQFF.

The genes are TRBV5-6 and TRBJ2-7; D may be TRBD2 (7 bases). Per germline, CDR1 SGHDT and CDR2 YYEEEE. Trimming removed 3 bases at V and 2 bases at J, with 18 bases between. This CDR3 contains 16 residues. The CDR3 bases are TGTGCCAGCAGCTGGGCCTCCGGGGGGCGGGCCTACGAGCAGTACTTC. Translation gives CASSWASGGRAYEQYF.

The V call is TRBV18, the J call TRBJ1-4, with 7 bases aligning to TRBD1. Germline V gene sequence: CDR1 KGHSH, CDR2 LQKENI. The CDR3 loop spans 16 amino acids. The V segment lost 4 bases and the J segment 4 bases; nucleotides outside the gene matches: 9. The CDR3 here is CASSQALGQNNEKLFF. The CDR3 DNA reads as TGTGCCAGCTCACAAGCCCTGGGACAGAATAATGAAAAACTGTTTTTT.

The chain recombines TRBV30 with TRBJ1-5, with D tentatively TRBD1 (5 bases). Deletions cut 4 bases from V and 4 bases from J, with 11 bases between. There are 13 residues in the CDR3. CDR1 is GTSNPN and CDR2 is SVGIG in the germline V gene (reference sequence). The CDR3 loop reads CAWTGQGNQPQHF. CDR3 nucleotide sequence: TGTGCCTGGACAGGGCAGGGAAATCAGCCCCAGCATTTT.

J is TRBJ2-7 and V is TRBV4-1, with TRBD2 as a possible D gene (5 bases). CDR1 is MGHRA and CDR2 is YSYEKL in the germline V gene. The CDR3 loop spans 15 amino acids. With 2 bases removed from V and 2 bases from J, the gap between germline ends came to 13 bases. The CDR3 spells CASSQPSSGTYEQYF. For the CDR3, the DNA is TGCGCCAGCAGCCAACCTTCTTCCGGGACCTACGAGCAGTACTTC.

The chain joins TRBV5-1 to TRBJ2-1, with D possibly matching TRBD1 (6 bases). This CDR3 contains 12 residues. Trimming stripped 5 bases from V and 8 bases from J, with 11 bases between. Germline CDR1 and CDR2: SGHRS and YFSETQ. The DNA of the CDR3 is TGCGCCAGCAGTACAGGGCTAGATGAGCAGTTCTTC. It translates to CASSTGLDEQFF.

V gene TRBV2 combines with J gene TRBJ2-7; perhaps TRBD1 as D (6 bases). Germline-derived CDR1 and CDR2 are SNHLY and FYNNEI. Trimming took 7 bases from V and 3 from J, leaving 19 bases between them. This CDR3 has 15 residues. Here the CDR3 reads CASTHPEQGDYEQYF. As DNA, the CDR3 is TGTGCCAGCACTCATCCGGAACAGGGCGACTACGAGCAGTACTTC.

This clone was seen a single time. This chain's CDR3 is CASSLAGYYGYTF. CDR3 DNA: TGTGCCAGCAGCTTGGCAGGGTACTATGGCTACACCTTC. V is TRBV5-5 and J is TRBJ1-2, with D possibly being TRBD1 (5 bases). Trimming took off 0 bases at V and 3 bases at J, with 6 bases between the two ends. CDR1 SGHKS and CDR2 YYEKEE come from the germline V gene (reference sequence). CDR3 length: 13 residues. The whole variable domain, filled in from reference TRBV5-5 and TRBJ1-2, reads DAGVTQSPTHLIKTRGQQVTLRCSPISGHKSVSWYQQVLGQGPQFIFQYYEKEERGRGNFPDRFSARQFPNYSSELNVNALLLGDSALYLCASSLAGYYGYTFGSGTRLTVV.

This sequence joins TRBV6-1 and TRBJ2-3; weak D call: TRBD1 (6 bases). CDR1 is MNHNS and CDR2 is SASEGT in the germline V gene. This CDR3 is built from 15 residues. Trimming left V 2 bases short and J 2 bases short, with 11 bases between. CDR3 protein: CASSERNRVTDTQYF. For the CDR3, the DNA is TGTGCCAGCAGTGAAAGAAACAGGGTCACAGATACGCAGTATTTT.

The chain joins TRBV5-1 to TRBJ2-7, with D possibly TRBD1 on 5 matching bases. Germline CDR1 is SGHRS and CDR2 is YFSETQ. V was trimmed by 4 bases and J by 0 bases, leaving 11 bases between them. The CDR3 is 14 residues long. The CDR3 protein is CASSPLRDSYEQYF. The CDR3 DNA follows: TGCGCCAGCAGCCCTCTCAGGGACTCCTACGAGCAGTACTTC. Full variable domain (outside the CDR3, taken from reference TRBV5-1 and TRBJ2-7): KAGVTQTPRYLIKTRGQQVTLSCSPISGHRSVSWYQQTPGQGLQFLFEYFSETQRNKGNFPGRFSGRQFSNSRSEMNVSTLELGDSALYLCASSPLRDSYEQYFGPGTRLTVT.